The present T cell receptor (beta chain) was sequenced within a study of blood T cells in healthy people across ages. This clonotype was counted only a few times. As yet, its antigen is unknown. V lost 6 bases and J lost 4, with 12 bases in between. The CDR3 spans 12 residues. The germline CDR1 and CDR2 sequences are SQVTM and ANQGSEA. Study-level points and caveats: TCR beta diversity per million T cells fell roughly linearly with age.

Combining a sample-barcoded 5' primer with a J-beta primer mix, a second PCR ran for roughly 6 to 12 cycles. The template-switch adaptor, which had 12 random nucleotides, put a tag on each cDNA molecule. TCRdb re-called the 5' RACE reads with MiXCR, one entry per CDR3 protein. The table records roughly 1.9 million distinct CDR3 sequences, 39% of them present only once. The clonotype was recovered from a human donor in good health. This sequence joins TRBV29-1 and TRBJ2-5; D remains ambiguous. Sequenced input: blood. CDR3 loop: CSVGDTAETQYF. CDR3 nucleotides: TGCAGCGTGGGTGACACTGCAGAGACCCAGTACTTC.